Listed below are T cell receptor beta chains from one sample, sequenced in a study of CD8+ T cells in alopecia areata. The data were produced by immunoSEQ multiplex PCR, yet TCRdb's version contains in-frame clones alone and is incomplete. In the table there are approximately 110,000 clones, roughly three fifths of which are singletons. The sequencing here drew on CD8+ T cells sorted from blood, taken at week 24, from a patient treated with tofacitinib. Every receptor here comes from a human donor with alopecia areata. Both conserved end residues are part of each CDR3. D genes are given only for firm matches. The listing skips clone size in some rows; elsewhere it reads once, few, many or a size class.

v_call	j_call	d_call	clone_size	cdr3_aa	cdr3_nt
TRBV27	TRBJ2-7	-	-	CASSPLGGFIYEQYF	TGTGCCAGCAGTCCATTGGGCGGGTTTATTTACGAGCAGTACTTC
TRBV29-1	TRBJ1-1	-	-	CSVEGGFVAEAFF	TGCAGCGTTGAAGGGGGGTTCGTGGCTGAAGCTTTCTTT
TRBV29-1	TRBJ2-6	-	few	CSVGALGANVLTF	TGCAGCGTGGGGGCGCTTGGGGCCAACGTCCTGACTTTC
TRBV25-1	TRBJ2-7	-	-	CASSEFRGGQSYEQYF	TGTGCCAGCAGTGAATTTCGGGGAGGCCAATCCTACGAGCAGTACTTC
TRBV7-9	TRBJ2-7	-	-	CASSLADGNYEQYF	TGTGCCAGCAGCTTAGCAGACGGAAACTACGAGCAGTACTTC
TRBV13	TRBJ2-2	-	few	CASSPDQPTGELFF	TGTGCCAGCAGCCCGGACCAGCCCACCGGGGAGCTGTTTTTT
TRBV9	TRBJ1-5	TRBD1	-	CASSSGQGKQPQHF	TGTGCCAGCAGCTCCGGACAGGGGAAACAGCCCCAGCATTTT
TRBV5-8	TRBJ1-5	-	-	CASSLGQPQHF	TGTGCCAGCAGCTTGGGGCAGCCCCAGCATTTT
TRBV30	TRBJ2-7	TRBD1	-	CAWSPDREGYEQYF	TGTGCCTGGAGCCCCGACAGGGAAGGCTACGAGCAGTACTTC
TRBV7-9	TRBJ2-3	-	-	CASSSLPEQEADTQYF	TGTGCCAGCAGCTCCCTTCCAGAACAAGAGGCGGATACGCAGTATTTT
TRBV5-6	TRBJ2-7	TRBD1	few	CASSPVDRAYEQYF	TGTGCCAGCAGCCCGGTCGACAGGGCCTACGAGCAGTACTTC
TRBV7-9	TRBJ1-6	-	few	CASIPLGEENSPLHF	TGTGCCAGCATCCCCTTGGGGGAAGAAAATTCACCCCTCCACTTT
TRBV14	TRBJ2-3	TRBD1	-	CASSSRDRGWTDTQYF	TGTGCCAGCAGCTCCCGGGACAGGGGGTGGACAGATACGCAGTATTTT
TRBV13	TRBJ2-1	-	-	CASSYGSNGNEQFF	TGTGCCAGCAGCTACGGGTCCAACGGGAATGAGCAGTTCTTC
TRBV2	TRBJ2-3	-	-	CASSGDYGTDTQYF	TGTGCCAGCAGTGGGGATTACGGCACAGATACGCAGTATTTT
TRBV27	TRBJ2-7	TRBD1	-	CASSLRTGTYEQYF	TGTGCCAGCAGTCTTCGGACAGGGACCTACGAGCAGTACTTC
TRBV27	TRBJ2-7	-	-	CASSLVGSYEQYF	TGTGCCAGCAGTTTAGTGGGCTCCTACGAGCAGTACTTC
TRBV27	TRBJ2-5	-	-	CASSLSGEETQYF	TGTGCCAGCAGTTTATCAGGGGAGGAGACCCAGTACTTC
TRBV6-5	TRBJ2-3	-	-	CASSYSETASTDTQYF	TGTGCCAGCAGTTACTCGGAGACAGCTAGCACAGATACGCAGTATTTT
TRBV29-1	TRBJ2-7	TRBD1	-	CSVERADRGSYEQYF	TGCAGCGTTGAACGGGCGGACAGGGGATCCTACGAGCAGTACTTC
TRBV10-2	TRBJ2-3	TRBD2	-	CAGGAGGDTQYF	TGCGCCGGAGGGGCGGGGGGAGATACGCAGTATTTT